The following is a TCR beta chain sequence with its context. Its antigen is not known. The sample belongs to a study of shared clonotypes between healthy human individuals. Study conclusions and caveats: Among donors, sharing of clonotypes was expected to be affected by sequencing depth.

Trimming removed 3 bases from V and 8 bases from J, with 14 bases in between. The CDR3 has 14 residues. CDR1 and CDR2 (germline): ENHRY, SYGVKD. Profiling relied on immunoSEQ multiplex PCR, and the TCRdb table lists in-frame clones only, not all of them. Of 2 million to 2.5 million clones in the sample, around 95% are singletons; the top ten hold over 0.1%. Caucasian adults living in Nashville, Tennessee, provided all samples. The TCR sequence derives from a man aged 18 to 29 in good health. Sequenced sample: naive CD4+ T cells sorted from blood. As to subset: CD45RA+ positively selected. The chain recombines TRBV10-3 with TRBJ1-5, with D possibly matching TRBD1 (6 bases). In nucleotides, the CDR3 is TGTGCCATCAGTGATAGTGGGGGGCTTGAGCCCCAGCATTTT. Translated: CAISDSGGLEPQHF.